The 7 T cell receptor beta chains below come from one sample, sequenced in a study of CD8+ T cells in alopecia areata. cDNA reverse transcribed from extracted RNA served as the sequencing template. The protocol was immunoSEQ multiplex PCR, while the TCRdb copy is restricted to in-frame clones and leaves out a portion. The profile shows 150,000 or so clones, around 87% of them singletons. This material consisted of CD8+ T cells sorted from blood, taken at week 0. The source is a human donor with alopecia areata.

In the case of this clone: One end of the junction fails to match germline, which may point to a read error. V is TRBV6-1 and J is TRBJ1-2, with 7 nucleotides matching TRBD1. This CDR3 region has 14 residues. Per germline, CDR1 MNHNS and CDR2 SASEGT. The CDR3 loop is CASREDRELYGYTF. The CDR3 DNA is TGTGCCAGCAGGGAAGACAGGGAATTATATGGCTACACCTTC.

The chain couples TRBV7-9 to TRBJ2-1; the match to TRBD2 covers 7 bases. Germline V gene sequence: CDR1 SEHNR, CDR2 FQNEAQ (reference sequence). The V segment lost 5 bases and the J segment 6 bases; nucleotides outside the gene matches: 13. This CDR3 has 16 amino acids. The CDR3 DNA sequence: TGTGCCAGCAGCCAATGGCTACTAGCGTTTATCAATGAGCAGTTCTTC. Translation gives CASSQWLLAFINEQFF.

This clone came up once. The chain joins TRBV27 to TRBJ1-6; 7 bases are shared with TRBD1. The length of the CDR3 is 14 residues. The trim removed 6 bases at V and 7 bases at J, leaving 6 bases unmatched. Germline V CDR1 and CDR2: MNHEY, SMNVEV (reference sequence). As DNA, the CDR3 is TGTGCCAGCAGATTGACAGGGTTCAATTCACCCCTCCACTTT. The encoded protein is CASRLTGFNSPLHF.

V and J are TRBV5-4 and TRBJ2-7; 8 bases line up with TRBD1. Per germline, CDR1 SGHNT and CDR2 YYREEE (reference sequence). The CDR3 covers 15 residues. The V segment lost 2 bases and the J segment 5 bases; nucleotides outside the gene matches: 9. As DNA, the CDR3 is TGTGCCAGCAGCTTAGGACAGGGCCCGGCTAACGAGCAGTACTTC. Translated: CASSLGQGPANEQYF. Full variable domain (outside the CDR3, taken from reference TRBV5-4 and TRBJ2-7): ETGVTQSPTHLIKTRGQQVTLRCSSQSGHNTVSWYQQALGQGPQFIFQYYREEENGRGNFPPRFSGLQFPNYSSELNVNALELDDSALYLCASSLGQGPANEQYFGPGTRLTVT.

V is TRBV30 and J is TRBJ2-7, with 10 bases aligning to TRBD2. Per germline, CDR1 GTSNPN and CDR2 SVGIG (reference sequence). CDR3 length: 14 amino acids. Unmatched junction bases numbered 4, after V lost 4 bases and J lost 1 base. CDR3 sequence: CAWNPGLASYEQYF. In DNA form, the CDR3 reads TGTGCCTGGAACCCGGGACTAGCGTCCTACGAGCAGTACTTC. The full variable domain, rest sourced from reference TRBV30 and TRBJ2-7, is SQTIHQWPATLVQPVGSPLSLECTVEGTSNPNLYWYRQAAGRGLQLLFYSVGIGQISSEVPQNLSASRPQDRQFILSSKKLLLSDSGFYLCAWNPGLASYEQYFGPGTRLTVT.

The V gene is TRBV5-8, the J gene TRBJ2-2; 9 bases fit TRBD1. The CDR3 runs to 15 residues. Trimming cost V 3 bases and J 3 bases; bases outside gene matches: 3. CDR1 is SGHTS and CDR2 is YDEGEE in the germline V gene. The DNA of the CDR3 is TGTGCCAGCAGCTGGGGACAGGGCGACACCGGGGAGCTGTTTTTT. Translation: CASSWGQGDTGELFF.

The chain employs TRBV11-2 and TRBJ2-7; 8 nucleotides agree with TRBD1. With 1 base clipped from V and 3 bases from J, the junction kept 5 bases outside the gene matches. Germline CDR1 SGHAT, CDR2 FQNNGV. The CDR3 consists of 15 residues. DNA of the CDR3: TGTGCCAGCAGCTTAGGTCGGGACAGGTACTACGAGCAGTACTTC. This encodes CASSLGRDRYYEQYF.